A selection of T cell receptor beta chains follows, all from one sample in a study of response to subunit inactivated influenza vaccine. Via MiXCR, TCRdb re-called the RT-PCR reads, giving one row per CDR3 protein. The sample includes more than 550,000 distinct CDR3 sequences, approximately 10% of them seen just once. The sample was also reused in another study, on T cells expressing NK-cell markers.

The sample consisted of PBMCs from blood, taken on the day of vaccination. All receptors come from a middle-aged man who received an inactivated influenza vaccine. Each CDR3 is given with its conserved first and last residue. The D gene is left open where the match is weak. A row's size may be missing; if present it is once, few, many or a size class.

14	few	TRBV20-1	TRBJ2-7	TRBD2	TGCAGTGCTAGACTAGCGGGGGGGCAGTACGAGCAGTACTTC	CSARLAGGQYEQYF
16	few	TRBV9	TRBJ2-3	.	TGTGCCAGCAGCCCCCGTACCTTATTTAGCACAGATACGCAGTATTTT	CASSPRTLFSTDTQYF
15	few	TRBV2	TRBJ2-3	.	TGTGCCAGCAACGCGGCCGGGCAGCGCACAGATACGCAGTATTTT	CASNAAGQRTDTQYF
15	few	TRBV20-1	TRBJ2-1	.	TGCAGTGCTAGACCGGCGGCTCTTTCCTACAATGAGCAGTTCTTC	CSARPAALSYNEQFF
18	.	TRBV11-1	TRBJ2-3	TRBD2	TGTGCCAGCAGCTCCATCCTGGCGGGGGGCCGGGGCACAGATACGCAGTATTTT	CASSSILAGGRGTDTQYF
14	.	TRBV10-3	TRBJ1-4	.	TGTGCCACGAAAGACGGGGGGGCGGATGAAAAACTGTTTTTT	CATKDGGADEKLFF
17	few	TRBV7-9	TRBJ2-1	.	TGTGCCAGCAGCTTAGAGGGGGGGATTAGCTCCTACAATGAGCAGTTCTTC	CASSLEGGISSYNEQFF
15	few	TRBV6-5	TRBJ2-7	.	TGTGCCAGCAGTTACTCGAGTTATTCCGTGGAGGGGGCAACATTC	CASSYSSYSVEGATF
17	many	TRBV12-3/TRBV12-4	TRBJ2-3	TRBD2	TGTGCCAGCAGTTTGCTCGCTAGCGGGCGAGGGGTAGATACGCAGTATTTT	CASSLLASGRGVDTQYF
18	many	TRBV28	TRBJ1-3	.	TGTGCCAGCAGTTTATCCGGGACAAGCAGGAGCTCTGGAAACACCATATATTTT	CASSLSGTSRSSGNTIYF
17	many	TRBV5-1	TRBJ2-2	TRBD2	TGCGCCAGCAGCTTGGTAGTAGCGGGATTTGACACCGGGGAGCTGTTTTTT	CASSLVVAGFDTGELFF
11	few	TRBV7-2	TRBJ2-5	.	TGTGCCAGCAGCATGGGGGAGACCCAGTACTTC	CASSMGETQYF
12	.	TRBV20-1	TRBJ2-7	TRBD2	TGCAGTGCTAGACTAGCGGAGAACGAGCAGTACTTC	CSARLAENEQYF
9	once	TRBV29-1	TRBJ1-2	.	TGCAGCGGACAACGTGGCTACACCTTC	CSGQRGYTF
14	.	TRBV18	TRBJ1-2	.	TGTGCCAGCTCACCAGGGGCGCCCAACTATGGCTACACCTTC	CASSPGAPNYGYTF
14	few	TRBV3-1	TRBJ2-7	.	TGTGCCAGCAGCCAGGTACTAGCAACGGCCGAGCAGTACTTC	CASSQVLATAEQYF
15	many	TRBV12-3/TRBV12-4	TRBJ2-7	TRBD1	TGTGCCAGCAGTCAAGGGACAGGGATCTCCTACGAGCAGTACTTC	CASSQGTGISYEQYF
17	.	TRBV11-2	TRBJ2-7	TRBD1	TGTGCCAGCAGACGTAGGGCGCCGGGACAGGGAAGAAACGAGCAGTACTTC	CASRRRAPGQGRNEQYF
16	.	TRBV29-1	TRBJ2-7	TRBD2	TGCAGCGTTCTAACCGGACTAGCGGGAGAGAACTACGAGCAGTACTTC	CSVLTGLAGENYEQYF
14	many	TRBV7-2	TRBJ2-2	.	TGTGCCAGCAGCTTAGCGCAGAGAACCGGGGAGCTGTTTTTT	CASSLAQRTGELFF
14	few	TRBV7-9	TRBJ2-3	.	TGTGCCAGCAGCTTTGGGGGGAGTGGAGATACGCAGTATTTT	CASSFGGSGDTQYF
11	.	TRBV20-1	TRBJ1-2	.	TGCAGTGGCAGGGGTAGCTATGGCTACACCTTC	CSGRGSYGYTF
16	.	TRBV6-5	TRBJ2-2	.	TGTGCCAGCAGTTACTCTTCCAGGGGGGACACCGGGGAGCTGTTTTTT	CASSYSSRGDTGELFF
13	many	TRBV9	TRBJ2-1	.	TGTGCCAGCAGCGTAGGAGGAGTGAATGAGCAGTTCTTC	CASSVGGVNEQFF
14	many	TRBV28	TRBJ2-7	TRBD1	TGTGCCAGCAGTTTGGTGGGACAGGGGTACGAGCAGTACTTC	CASSLVGQGYEQYF
14	.	TRBV12-3/TRBV12-4	TRBJ1-3	.	TGTGCCAGCAGTTTTTTGCGGGCAGAAAACACCATATATTTT	CASSFLRAENTIYF
16	few	TRBV28	TRBJ2-1	TRBD1	TGTGCCAGCACCCTCCTACAAATTCAGGGGGCGAATGAGCAGTTCTTC	CASTLLQIQGANEQFF
16	.	TRBV7-9	TRBJ2-5	TRBD2	TGTGCCAGCAGCTTACAAGCGGGAGGGCCGTACGAGACCCAGTACTTC	CASSLQAGGPYETQYF
14	few	TRBV10-3	TRBJ2-3	.	TGTGCCATCAGCGAGACAGAGATCACAGATACGCAGTATTTT	CAISETEITDTQYF
13	.	TRBV10-3	TRBJ2-5	.	TGTGCCATCAGTGAGTCGATCCTTGAGACCCAGTACTTC	CAISESILETQYF
16	many	TRBV5-1	TRBJ2-1	TRBD2	TGCGCCAGCAGCTTGGACCTAGCGGAATCCTACAATGAGCAGTTCTTC	CASSLDLAESYNEQFF
12	.	TRBV7-9	TRBJ1-2	.	TGTGCCAGCAGCTTAGAGCGGAATGGCTACACCTTC	CASSLERNGYTF
15	.	TRBV14	TRBJ1-1	TRBD1	TGTGCCAGCAGCGCCTTTGGGCAGGGGGCGGCTGAAGCTTTCTTT	CASSAFGQGAAEAFF
12	few	TRBV7-2	TRBJ1-1	.	TGTGCCAGCAGCTTAGAGGCCACTGAAGCTTTCTTT	CASSLEATEAFF
16	.	TRBV6-2/TRBV6-3	TRBJ2-1	TRBD1	TGTGCCAGCAGTTACTCGCTGGACAGGGGCCCCTATGAGCAGTTCTTC	CASSYSLDRGPYEQFF
14	many	TRBV27	TRBJ2-1	.	TGTGCCAGCAGTTTTGGAGGATTTTTGGATGAGCAGTTCTTC	CASSFGGFLDEQFF
18	.	TRBV4-2	TRBJ2-2	TRBD2	TGTGCCAGCAGCCATGGTAGCGGGGGGGCCCTTCGGTCCGGGGAGCTGTTTTTT	CASSHGSGGALRSGELFF
14	.	TRBV4-1	TRBJ1-5	.	TGCGCCAGCAGCTTTGGAATGGGCAATCAGCCCCAGCATTTT	CASSFGMGNQPQHF
15	.	TRBV11-2	TRBJ2-7	TRBD2	TGTGCCAGCAGCCAATGGTACGGGGAGGGGCGCGAGCAGTACTTC	CASSQWYGEGREQYF
14	.	TRBV11-2	TRBJ2-7	.	TGTGCCAGCAGCTTGTCAGGGCCTTCCTACGAGCAGTACTTC	CASSLSGPSYEQYF
17	.	TRBV12-3/TRBV12-4	TRBJ2-5	TRBD1	TGTGCCAGCAGTGGGGGTTCAGCAGGGGGCATCCAAGAGACCCAGTACTTC	CASSGGSAGGIQETQYF
15	few	TRBV12-3/TRBV12-4	TRBJ2-7	TRBD2	TGTGCCAGCAGTTTTGGTAGCGGGGGTTCCTACGAGCAGTACTTC	CASSFGSGGSYEQYF